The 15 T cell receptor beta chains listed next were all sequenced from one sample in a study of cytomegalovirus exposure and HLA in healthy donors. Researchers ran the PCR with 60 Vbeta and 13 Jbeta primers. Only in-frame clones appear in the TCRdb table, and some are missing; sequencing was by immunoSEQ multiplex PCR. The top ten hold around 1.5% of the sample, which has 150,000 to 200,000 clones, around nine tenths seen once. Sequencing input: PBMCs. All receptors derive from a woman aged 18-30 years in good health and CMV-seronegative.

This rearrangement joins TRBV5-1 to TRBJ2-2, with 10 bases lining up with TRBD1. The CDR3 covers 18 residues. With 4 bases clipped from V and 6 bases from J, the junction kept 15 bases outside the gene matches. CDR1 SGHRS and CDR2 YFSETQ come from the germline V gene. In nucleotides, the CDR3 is TGCGCCAGCAGCCCGTTACTTATGACAGGGGGCTTAGCCGGGGAGCTGTTTTTT. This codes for CASSPLLMTGGLAGELFF.

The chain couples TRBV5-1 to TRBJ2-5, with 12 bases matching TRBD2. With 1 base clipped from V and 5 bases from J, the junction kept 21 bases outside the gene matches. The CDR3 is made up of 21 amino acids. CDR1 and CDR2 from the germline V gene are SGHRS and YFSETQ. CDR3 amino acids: CASSLRPNLAGGPGTEETQYF. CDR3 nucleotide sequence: TGCGCCAGCAGCTTGAGGCCTAATCTAGCGGGAGGGCCCGGGACCGAGGAGACCCAGTACTTC.

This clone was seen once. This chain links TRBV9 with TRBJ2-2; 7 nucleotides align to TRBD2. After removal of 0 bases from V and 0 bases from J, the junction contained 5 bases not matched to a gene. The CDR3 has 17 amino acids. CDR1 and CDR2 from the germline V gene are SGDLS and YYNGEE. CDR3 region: CASSVVGLAANTGELFF. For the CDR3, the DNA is TGTGCCAGCAGCGTAGTAGGTCTAGCGGCGAACACCGGGGAGCTGTTTTTT.

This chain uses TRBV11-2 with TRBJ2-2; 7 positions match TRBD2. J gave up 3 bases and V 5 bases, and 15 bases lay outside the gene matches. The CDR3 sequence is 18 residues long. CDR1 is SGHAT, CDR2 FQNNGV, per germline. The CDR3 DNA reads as TGTGCCAGCAGCCCCTTTAGGTTCCGCGGGGGTTACACCGGGGAGCTGTTTTTT. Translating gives CASSPFRFRGGYTGELFF. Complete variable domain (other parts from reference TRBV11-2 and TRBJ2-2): EAGVAQSPRYKIIEKRQSVAFWCNPISGHATLYWYQQILGQGPKLLIQFQNNGVVDDSQLPKDRFSAERLKGVDSTLKIQPAKLEDSAVYLCASSPFRFRGGYTGELFFGEGSRLTVL.

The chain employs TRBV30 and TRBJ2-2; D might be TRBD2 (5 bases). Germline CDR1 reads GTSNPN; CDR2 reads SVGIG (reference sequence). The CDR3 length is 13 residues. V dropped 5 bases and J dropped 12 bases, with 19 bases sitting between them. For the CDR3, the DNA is TGTGCCTGGTCAACACGCCTGAGGGTAAAGCTGTTTTTT. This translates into CAWSTRLRVKLFF.

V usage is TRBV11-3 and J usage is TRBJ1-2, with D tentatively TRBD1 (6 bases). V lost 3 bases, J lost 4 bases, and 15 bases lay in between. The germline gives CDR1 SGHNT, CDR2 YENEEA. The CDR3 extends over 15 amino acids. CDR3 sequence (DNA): TGTGCCAGCAGCTTGGAACCAGGGGCTGGCTATGGCTACACCTTC. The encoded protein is CASSLEPGAGYGYTF.

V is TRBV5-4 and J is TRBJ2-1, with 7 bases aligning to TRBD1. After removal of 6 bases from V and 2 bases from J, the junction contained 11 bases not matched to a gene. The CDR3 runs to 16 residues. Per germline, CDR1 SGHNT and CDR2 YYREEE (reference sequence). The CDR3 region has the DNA TGTGCCAGCACCCGGACGGGCCAGGGGGCCTACAATGAGCAGTTCTTC. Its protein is CASTRTGQGAYNEQFF.

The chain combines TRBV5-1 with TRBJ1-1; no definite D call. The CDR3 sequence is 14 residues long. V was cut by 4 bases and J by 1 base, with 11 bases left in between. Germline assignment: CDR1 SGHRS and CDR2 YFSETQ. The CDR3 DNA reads TGCGCCAGCAGCGTCACTACCCGGAACACTGAAGCTTTCTTT. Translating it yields CASSVTTRNTEAFF.

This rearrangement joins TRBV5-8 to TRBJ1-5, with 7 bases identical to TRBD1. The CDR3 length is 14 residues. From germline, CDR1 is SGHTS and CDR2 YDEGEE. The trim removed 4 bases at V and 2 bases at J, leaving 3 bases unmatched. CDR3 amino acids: CASSLGTGNQPQHF. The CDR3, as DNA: TGTGCCAGCAGCCTTGGGACAGGCAATCAGCCCCAGCATTTT.

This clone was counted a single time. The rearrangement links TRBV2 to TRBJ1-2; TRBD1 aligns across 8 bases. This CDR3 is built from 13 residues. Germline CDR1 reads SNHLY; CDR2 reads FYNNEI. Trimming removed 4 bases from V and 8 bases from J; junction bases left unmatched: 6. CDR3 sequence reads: CASSADRDWGYTF. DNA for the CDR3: TGTGCCAGCAGTGCGGACAGGGACTGGGGCTACACCTTC.

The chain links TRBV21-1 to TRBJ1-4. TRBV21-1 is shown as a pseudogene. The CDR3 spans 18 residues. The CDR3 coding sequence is TGTGCCAGCAGCAAAGCGCTTTCTAGGGGGGGGACTAATGAAAAACTGTTTTTT. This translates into CASSKALSRGGTNEKLFF.

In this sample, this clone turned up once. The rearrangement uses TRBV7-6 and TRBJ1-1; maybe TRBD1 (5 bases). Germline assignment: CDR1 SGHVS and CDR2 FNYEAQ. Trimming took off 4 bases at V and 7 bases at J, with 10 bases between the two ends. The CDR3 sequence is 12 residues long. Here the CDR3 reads CASSYWGGEAFF. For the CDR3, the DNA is TGTGCCAGCAGCTATTGGGGCGGTGAAGCTTTCTTT.

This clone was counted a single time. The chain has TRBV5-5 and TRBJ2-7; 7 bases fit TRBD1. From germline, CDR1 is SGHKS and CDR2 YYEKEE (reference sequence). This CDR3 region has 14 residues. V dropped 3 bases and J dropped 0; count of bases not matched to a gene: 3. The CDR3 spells CASSYPGGSYEQYF. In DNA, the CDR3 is TGTGCCAGCAGCTACCCAGGGGGCTCCTACGAGCAGTACTTC.

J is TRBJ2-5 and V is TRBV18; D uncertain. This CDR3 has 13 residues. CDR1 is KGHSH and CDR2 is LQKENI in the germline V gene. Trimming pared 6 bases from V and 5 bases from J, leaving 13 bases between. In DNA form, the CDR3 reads TGTGCCAGCTCCTCGTACCCTAGTGAGACCCAGTACTTC. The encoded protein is CASSSYPSETQYF.

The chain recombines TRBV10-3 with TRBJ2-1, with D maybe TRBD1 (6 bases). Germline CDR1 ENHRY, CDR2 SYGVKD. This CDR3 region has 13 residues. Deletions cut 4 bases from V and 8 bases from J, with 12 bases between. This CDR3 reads CAISGTANDEQFF. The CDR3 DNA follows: TGTGCCATCAGTGGGACAGCCAACGATGAGCAGTTCTTC.